The 13 T cell receptor beta chains below all came from one sample that was sequenced in a study of blood T cell repertoires in COVID-19. Repertoires were generated with immunoSEQ multiplex PCR, while TCRdb's copy carries only in-frame clones and drops some. The data show 250,000 or so clones, with around 87% seen just once and roughly 1.7% held by the top ten. Sequencing was done on a sample of PBMCs or T cells enriched from blood (not recorded which). Every receptor here comes from a woman aged 50 to 65 who had recovered from COVID-19.

This clone occurred once. This chain joins TRBV5-4 and TRBJ2-2, with TRBD2 identical over 10 bases. CDR1 SGHNT and CDR2 YYREEE come from the germline V gene (reference sequence). CDR3 length: 16 residues. V was pared by 0 bases and J by 7 bases, with 6 bases of the junction left unmatched. The CDR3 DNA sequence: TGTGCCAGCAGCTTGGCCGGAAGCGGGAGGGTCGGGGAGCTGTTTTTT. Encoded protein: CASSLAGSGRVGELFF.

This chain links TRBV28 with TRBJ2-7; D possibly corresponds to TRBD2 (6 bases). Germline CDR1 and CDR2: MDHEN and SYDVKM. The CDR3 totals 13 residues. V was pared by 5 bases and J by 3 bases, with 11 bases between. CDR3 amino acids: CASSAGSDYEQYF. As DNA, the CDR3 is TGTGCCAGCAGTGCGGGAAGTGACTACGAGCAGTACTTC.

This chain joins TRBV3-1 (or the pseudogene TRBV3-2) and TRBJ1-5; D remains unclear. The germline gives CDR1 LGHDT, CDR2 YNNKEL (reference sequence). The CDR3 loop spans 13 amino acids. Between the trimmed V and J ends, which lost 1 base and 4 bases, there was a span of 5 bases. The CDR3 region has the DNA TGTGCCAGCAGCCAAGTCGGTAATCAGCCCCAGCATTTT. Protein product: CASSQVGNQPQHF.

V is TRBV4-1 and J is TRBJ1-2; D gene ambiguous. CDR1 and CDR2 (germline): MGHRA, YSYEKL. Trimming shortened V by 1 base and J by 2 bases, and 11 bases separated the two germline ends. The CDR3 contains 15 residues. The CDR3 loop is CASSQGPGENYGYTF. As DNA, the CDR3 is TGCGCCAGCAGCCAAGGTCCCGGGGAAAACTATGGCTACACCTTC.

The V call is TRBV18, the J call TRBJ1-2; a weak D match, TRBD1 (5 bases). Germline loops: CDR1 KGHSH, CDR2 LQKENI. The ends were cut back, 2 bases at V and 8 bases at J, with 12 bases in the middle. The CDR3 is made up of 13 amino acids. The CDR3 bases are TGTGCCAGCTCACCAATTCAGGGTGGAGGCTACACCTTC. Its translation is CASSPIQGGGYTF.

In this sample, this clone turned up once. This chain connects TRBV4-2 to TRBJ2-7, with TRBD1 matching over 9 bases. V trimming: 3 bases; J trimming: 6 bases; junction bases outside the gene matches: 9. The CDR3 loop spans 15 amino acids. Per germline, CDR1 LGHNA and CDR2 YNFKEQ. The CDR3 loop is CASSQTGDRVVEQYF. CDR3 nucleotide sequence: TGTGCCAGCAGCCAGACGGGGGACAGGGTTGTCGAGCAGTACTTC.

The chain uses TRBV9 and TRBJ1-3; 8 positions match TRBD1. Germline trimming cut 4 bases from V and 0 bases from J; bases unmatched to any gene: 15. This CDR3 region has 19 residues. Germline loops: CDR1 SGDLS, CDR2 YYNGEE. The CDR3 DNA is TGTGCCAGCAGCCCCTTTACGGGACAGGCGATTTACTCTGGAAACACCATATATTTT. The encoded protein is CASSPFTGQAIYSGNTIYF.

The table lists this clone with a count of one. The chain uses TRBV12-3 or TRBV12-4 and TRBJ2-5; D unclear. CDR3 length: 11 amino acids. V was trimmed by 6 bases and J by 2 bases, leaving 4 bases between them. The CDR3 loop reads CASRTQETQYF. Here the CDR3 DNA reads TGTGCCAGCAGGACACAAGAGACCCAGTACTTC.

The V gene is TRBV27, the J gene TRBJ2-2; 9 bases line up with TRBD2. The CDR3 has 15 residues. Germline CDR1 is MNHEY and CDR2 is SMNVEV (reference sequence). With 5 bases clipped from V and 1 base from J, the junction kept 2 bases outside the gene matches. In nucleotides, the CDR3 is TGTGCCAGCAGTCGACTAGCGGTGAACACCGGGGAGCTGTTTTTT. Translation gives CASSRLAVNTGELFF.

The gene calls are TRBV11-2 and TRBJ1-6; D not resolved. Between the trimmed V and J ends, which lost 5 bases and 4 bases, there was a span of 3 bases. Germline-derived CDR1 and CDR2 are SGHAT and FQNNGV. The CDR3 is 12 residues long. CDR3 region: CASSPYNSPLHF. The CDR3 nucleotides read TGTGCCAGCAGCCCATATAATTCACCCCTCCACTTT.

This clone was counted once. The chain links TRBV19 to TRBJ2-2; 10 positions agree with TRBD2. Germline V lookup: CDR1 LNHDA, CDR2 SQIVND (reference sequence). The CDR3 is 18 amino acids. After removal of 3 bases from V and 5 bases from J, the junction contained 12 bases not matched to a gene. The DNA of the CDR3 is TGTGCCAGTAGTATTGTCGGGCTAGCGGGAGTTTCAACCGGGGAGCTGTTTTTT. It encodes CASSIVGLAGVSTGELFF.

The chain recombines TRBV7-6 with TRBJ2-7, with 7 bases lining up with TRBD1. The V and J ends lost 4 bases and 0 bases, in that order; junction bases with no gene match: 6. CDR1 is SGHVS, CDR2 FNYEAQ, per germline. This CDR3 region has 15 residues. CDR3 sequence: CASSSNRGFSYEQYF. CDR3 bases: TGTGCCAGCAGCTCAAACAGGGGCTTCTCCTACGAGCAGTACTTC. Filled out from reference TRBV7-6 and TRBJ2-7, the complete variable domain reads GAGVSQSPRYKVTKRGQDVALRCDPISGHVSLYWYRQALGQGPEFLTYFNYEAQQDKSGLPNDRFSAERPEGSISTLTIQRTEQRDSAMYRCASSSNRGFSYEQYFGPGTRLTVT.

This chain links TRBV4-2 with TRBJ2-7, with 7 positions matching TRBD1. The CDR3 runs to 16 residues. Looked up from germline, CDR1 is LGHNA and CDR2 is YNFKEQ. The trim removed 1 base at V and 2 bases at J, leaving 8 bases unmatched. The CDR3 DNA follows: TGTGCCAGCAGCCAAGCGCCAATGACAGGGACCTACGAGCAGTACTTC. As protein: CASSQAPMTGTYEQYF.